The clone carrying this T cell receptor beta chain occurred a few times. Its antigen is as yet unknown. TCRdb redid the calling of the reads with MiXCR, one entry per CDR3 protein. The sample lists 560,000 or so distinct CDR3 sequences; more than 15% were seen once. This sample was taken from a study of T cell repertoires in cytomegalovirus infection. The wider study: Public signatures in TCR beta pointed to CMV infection and matching HLA type. Study findings and constraints: Dominating the ex vivo response were TCR beta clonotypes that were CMV-specific and HLA-C-restricted.

The CDR3 runs 12 residues. Per germline, CDR1 LNHNV and CDR2 YYDKDF (reference sequence). V was trimmed by 1 base and J by 5 bases, leaving 5 bases between them. The TCR originated in a human donor in good health (CMV status not recorded). Some clones in this sample may be carry-over from other donors' samples. Sequenced material: CD8+ T cells from PBMCs. The chain couples TRBV15 to TRBJ1-1, with D unresolved. The CDR3 region is CATSRGGTEAFF. CDR3 coding DNA: TGTGCCACCAGCAGAGGTGGGACTGAAGCTTTCTTT.